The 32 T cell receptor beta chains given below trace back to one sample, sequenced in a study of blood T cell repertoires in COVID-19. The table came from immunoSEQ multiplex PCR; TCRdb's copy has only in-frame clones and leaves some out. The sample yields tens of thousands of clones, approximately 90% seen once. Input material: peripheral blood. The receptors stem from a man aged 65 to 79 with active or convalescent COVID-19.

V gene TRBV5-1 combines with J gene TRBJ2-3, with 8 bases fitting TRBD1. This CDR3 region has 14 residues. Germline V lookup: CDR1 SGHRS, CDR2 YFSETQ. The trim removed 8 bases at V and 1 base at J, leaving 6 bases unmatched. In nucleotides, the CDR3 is TGCGCCAGTAGGCCGACAGGGGGCACAGATACGCAGTATTTT. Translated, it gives CASRPTGGTDTQYF.

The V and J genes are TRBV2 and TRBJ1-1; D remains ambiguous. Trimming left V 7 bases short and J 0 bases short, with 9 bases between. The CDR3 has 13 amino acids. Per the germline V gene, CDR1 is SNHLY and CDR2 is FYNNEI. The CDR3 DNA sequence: TGTGCCAGCAAGTTACTAATGAACACTGAAGCTTTCTTT. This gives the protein CASKLLMNTEAFF.

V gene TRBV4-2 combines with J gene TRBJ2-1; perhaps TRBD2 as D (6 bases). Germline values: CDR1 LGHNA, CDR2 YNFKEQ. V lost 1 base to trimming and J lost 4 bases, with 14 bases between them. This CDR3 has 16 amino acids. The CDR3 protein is CASSQVMLAEYNEQFF. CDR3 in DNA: TGTGCCAGCAGCCAAGTCATGTTAGCGGAATACAATGAGCAGTTCTTC.

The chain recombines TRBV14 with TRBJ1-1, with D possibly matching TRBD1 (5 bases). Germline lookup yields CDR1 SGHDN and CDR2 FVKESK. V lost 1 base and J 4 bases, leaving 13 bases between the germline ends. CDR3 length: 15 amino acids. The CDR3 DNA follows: TGTGCCAGCAGCCAAGGACAGCGTGAGTTCACTGAAGCTTTCTTT. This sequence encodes CASSQGQREFTEAFF.

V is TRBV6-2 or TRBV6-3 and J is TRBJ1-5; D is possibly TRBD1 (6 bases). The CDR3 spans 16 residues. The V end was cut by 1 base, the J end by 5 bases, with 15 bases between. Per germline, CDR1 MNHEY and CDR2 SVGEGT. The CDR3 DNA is TGTGCCAGCAGTTACTGGATCAGGGGCTTAGATCAGCCCCAGCATTTT. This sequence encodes CASSYWIRGLDQPQHF.

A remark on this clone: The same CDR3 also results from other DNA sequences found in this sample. The CDR3 DNA follows: TGTGCCAGCAGTGAAGCGGGAACAGGAAACTATGGCTACACCTTC. Translating gives CASSEAGTGNYGYTF. The rearrangement links TRBV6-1 to TRBJ1-2; maybe TRBD1 (5 bases). The germline V gene encodes CDR1 MNHNS and CDR2 SASEGT. Trimming shortened V by 0 bases and J by 2 bases, and 10 bases separated the two germline ends. CDR3 length: 15 residues.

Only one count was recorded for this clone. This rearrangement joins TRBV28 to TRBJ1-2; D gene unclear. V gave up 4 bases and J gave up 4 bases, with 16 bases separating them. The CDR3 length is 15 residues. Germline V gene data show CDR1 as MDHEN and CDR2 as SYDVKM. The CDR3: CASSSSTGSPYGYTF. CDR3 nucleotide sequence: TGTGCCAGCAGTTCCTCAACCGGGAGCCCCTATGGCTACACCTTC.

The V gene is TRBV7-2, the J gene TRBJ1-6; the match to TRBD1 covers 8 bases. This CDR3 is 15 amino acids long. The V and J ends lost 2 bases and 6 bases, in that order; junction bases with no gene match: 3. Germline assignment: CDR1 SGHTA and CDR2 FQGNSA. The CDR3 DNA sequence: TGTGCCAGCAGCTTAAGGGACAGGACTAATTCACCCCTCCACTTT. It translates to CASSLRDRTNSPLHF.

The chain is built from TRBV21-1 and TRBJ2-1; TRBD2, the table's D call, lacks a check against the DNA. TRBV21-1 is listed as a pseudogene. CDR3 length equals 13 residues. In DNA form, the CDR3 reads TGTGCCAGCAGCTCCCGCTCCTACAATGAGCAGTTCTTC. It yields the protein CASSSRSYNEQFF.

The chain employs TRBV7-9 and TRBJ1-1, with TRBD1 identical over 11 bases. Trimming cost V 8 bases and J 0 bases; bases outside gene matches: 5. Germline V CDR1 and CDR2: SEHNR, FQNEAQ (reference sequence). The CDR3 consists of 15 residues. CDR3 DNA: TGTGCCAGCCGTGGGACAGGGGGTTTGAACACTGAAGCTTTCTTT. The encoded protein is CASRGTGGLNTEAFF.

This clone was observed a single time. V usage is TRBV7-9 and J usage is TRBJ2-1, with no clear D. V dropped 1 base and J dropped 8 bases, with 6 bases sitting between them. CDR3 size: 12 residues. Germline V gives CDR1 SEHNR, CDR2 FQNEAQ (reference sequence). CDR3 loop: CASSLVVHEQFF. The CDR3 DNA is TGTGCCAGCAGCTTAGTCGTCCATGAGCAGTTCTTC.

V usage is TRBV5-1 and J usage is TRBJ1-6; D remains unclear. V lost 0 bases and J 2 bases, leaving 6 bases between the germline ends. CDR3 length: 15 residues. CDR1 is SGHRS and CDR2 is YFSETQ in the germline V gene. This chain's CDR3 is CASSLEGAYNSPLHF. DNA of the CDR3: TGCGCCAGCAGCTTGGAGGGAGCCTATAATTCACCCCTCCACTTT. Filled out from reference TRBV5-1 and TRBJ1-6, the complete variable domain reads KAGVTQTPRYLIKTRGQQVTLSCSPISGHRSVSWYQQTPGQGLQFLFEYFSETQRNKGNFPGRFSGRQFSNSRSEMNVSTLELGDSALYLCASSLEGAYNSPLHFGNGTRLTVT.

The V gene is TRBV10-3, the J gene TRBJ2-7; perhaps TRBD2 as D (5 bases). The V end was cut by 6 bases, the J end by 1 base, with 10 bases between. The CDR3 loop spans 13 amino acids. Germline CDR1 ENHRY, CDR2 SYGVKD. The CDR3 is CAIREAESYEQYF. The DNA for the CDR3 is TGTGCCATCAGGGAGGCGGAGTCCTACGAGCAGTACTTC.

The chain's CDR3 is CASSVAAGGGYGYTF. The CDR3 bases are TGTGCCAGCAGCGTAGCCGCGGGAGGAGGGTATGGCTACACCTTC. V gene TRBV9 combines with J gene TRBJ1-2, with D hard to call. The CDR3 length is 15 residues. Germline V gene data show CDR1 as SGDLS and CDR2 as YYNGEE. The V and J ends lost 0 bases and 5 bases respectively, with 14 bases between them.

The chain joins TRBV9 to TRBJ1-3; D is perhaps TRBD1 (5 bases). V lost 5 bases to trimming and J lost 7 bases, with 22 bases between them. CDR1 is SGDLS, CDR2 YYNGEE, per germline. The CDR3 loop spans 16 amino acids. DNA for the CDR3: TGTGCCAGCAGTGAAGAGTCAGGGTGGTCCAGGAACACCATATATTTT. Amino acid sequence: CASSEESGWSRNTIYF.

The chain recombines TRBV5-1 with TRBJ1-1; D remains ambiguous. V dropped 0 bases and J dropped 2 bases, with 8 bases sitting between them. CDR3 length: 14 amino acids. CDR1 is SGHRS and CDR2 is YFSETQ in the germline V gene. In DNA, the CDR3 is TGCGCCAGCAGCTTGGTTGCGGGAAACACTGAAGCTTTCTTT. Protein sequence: CASSLVAGNTEAFF.

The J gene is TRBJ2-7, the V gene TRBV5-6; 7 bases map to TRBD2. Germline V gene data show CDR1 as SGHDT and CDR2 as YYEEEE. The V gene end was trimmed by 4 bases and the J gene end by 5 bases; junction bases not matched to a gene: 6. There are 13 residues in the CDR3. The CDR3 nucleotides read TGTGCCAGCAGCCTCGGGGGGTTCGACGAGCAGTACTTC. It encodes CASSLGGFDEQYF.

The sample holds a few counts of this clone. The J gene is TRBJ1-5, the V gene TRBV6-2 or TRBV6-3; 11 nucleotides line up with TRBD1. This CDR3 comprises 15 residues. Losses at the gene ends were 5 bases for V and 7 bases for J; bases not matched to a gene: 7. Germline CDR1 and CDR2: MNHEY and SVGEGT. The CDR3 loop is CASSTPDRGLQPQHF. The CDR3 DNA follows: TGTGCCAGCAGTACCCCGGACAGGGGGCTCCAGCCCCAGCATTTT.

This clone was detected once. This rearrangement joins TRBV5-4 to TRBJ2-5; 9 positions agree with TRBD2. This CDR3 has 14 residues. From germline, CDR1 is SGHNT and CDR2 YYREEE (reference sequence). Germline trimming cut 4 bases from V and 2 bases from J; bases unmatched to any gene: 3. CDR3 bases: TGTGCCAGCAGCCATAGCGGGGGACAAGAGACCCAGTACTTC. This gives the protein CASSHSGGQETQYF.

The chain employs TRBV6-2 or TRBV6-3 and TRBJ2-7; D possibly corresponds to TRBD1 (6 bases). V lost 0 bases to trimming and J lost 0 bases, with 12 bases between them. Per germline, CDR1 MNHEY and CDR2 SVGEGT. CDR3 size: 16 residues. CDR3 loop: CASSYSQGRASYEQYF. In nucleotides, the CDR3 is TGTGCCAGCAGTTACTCCCAGGGGCGGGCCTCCTACGAGCAGTACTTC.

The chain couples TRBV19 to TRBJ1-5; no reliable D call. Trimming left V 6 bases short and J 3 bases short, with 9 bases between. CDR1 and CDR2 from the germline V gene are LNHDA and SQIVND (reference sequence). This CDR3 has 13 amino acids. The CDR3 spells CASRSNYNQPQHF. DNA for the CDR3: TGTGCCAGTAGGAGCAATTACAATCAGCCCCAGCATTTT.

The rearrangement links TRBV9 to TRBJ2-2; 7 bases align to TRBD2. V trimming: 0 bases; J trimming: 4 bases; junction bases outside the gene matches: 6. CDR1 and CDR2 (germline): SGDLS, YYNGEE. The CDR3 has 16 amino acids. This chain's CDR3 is CASSVEVGGTTGELFF. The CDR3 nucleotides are TGTGCCAGCAGCGTAGAAGTCGGGGGGACCACCGGGGAGCTGTTTTTT.

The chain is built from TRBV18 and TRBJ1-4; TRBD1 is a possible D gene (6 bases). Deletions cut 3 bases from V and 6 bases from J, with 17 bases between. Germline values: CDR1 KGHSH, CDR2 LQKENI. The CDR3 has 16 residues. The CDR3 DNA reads TGTGCCAGCTCACCTCGGGGGGGGGCCGAAGATGAAAAACTGTTTTTT. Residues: CASSPRGGAEDEKLFF.

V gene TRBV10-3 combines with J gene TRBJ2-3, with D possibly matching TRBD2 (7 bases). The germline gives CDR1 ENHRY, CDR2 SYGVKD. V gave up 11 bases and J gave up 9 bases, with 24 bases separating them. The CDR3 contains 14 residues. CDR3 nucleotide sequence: TGTGCCGCCCTAGGCGGGGGCATGAGGGGGACGCAGTATTTT. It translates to CAALGGGMRGTQYF.

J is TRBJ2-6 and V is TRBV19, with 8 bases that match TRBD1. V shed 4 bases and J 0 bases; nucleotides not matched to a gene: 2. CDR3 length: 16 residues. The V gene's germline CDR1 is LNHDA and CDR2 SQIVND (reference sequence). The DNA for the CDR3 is TGTGCCAGTAGTAAACAGGGGGGCTCTGGGGCCAACGTCCTGACTTTC. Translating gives CASSKQGGSGANVLTF.

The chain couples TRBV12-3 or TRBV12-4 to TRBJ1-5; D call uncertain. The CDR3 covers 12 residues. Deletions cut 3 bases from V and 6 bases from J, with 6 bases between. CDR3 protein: CASSFEGQPQHF. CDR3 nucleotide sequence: TGTGCCAGCAGTTTCGAGGGTCAGCCCCAGCATTTT.

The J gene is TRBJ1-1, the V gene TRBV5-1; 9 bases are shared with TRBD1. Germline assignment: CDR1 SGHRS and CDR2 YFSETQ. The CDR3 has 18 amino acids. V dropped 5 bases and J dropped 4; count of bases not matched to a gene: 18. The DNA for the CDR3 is TGCGCCAGCAGACCACCTTACAGGGGGCGCGGGGTGAGCACTGAAGCTTTCTTT. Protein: CASRPPYRGRGVSTEAFF.

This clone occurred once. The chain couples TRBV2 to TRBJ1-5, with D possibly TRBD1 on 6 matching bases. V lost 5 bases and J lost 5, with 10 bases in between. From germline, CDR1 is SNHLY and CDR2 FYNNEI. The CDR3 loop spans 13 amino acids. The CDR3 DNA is TGTGCCAGCAGTTCCCGACAGGATCAGCCCCAGCATTTT. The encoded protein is CASSSRQDQPQHF.

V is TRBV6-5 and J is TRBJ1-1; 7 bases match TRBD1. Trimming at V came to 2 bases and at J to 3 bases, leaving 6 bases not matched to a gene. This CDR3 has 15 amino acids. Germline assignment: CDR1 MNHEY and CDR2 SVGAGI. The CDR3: CASSYGSQGDTEAFF. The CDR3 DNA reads TGTGCCAGCAGTTACGGGAGTCAGGGGGACACTGAAGCTTTCTTT.

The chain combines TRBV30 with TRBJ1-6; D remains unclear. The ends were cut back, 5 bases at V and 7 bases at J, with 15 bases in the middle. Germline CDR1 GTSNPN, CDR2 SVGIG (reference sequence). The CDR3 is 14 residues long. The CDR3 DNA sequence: TGTGCCTGGGCCGAGGGAGGGCAGAATTCACCCCTCCACTTT. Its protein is CAWAEGGQNSPLHF.

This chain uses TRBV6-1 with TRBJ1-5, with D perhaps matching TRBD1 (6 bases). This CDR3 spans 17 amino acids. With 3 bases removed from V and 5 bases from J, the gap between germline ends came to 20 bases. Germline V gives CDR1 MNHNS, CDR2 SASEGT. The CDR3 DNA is TGTGCCAGCAGTGATGTAACCGGGGGGCGCCTCCATCAGCCCCAGCATTTT. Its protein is CASSDVTGGRLHQPQHF.

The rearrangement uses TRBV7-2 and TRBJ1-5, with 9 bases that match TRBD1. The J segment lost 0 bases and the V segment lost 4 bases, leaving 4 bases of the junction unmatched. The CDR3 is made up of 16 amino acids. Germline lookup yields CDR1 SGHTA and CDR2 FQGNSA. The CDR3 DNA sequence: TGTGCCAGCAGCTATCGGACAGGGGATAGCAATCAGCCCCAGCATTTT. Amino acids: CASSYRTGDSNQPQHF.